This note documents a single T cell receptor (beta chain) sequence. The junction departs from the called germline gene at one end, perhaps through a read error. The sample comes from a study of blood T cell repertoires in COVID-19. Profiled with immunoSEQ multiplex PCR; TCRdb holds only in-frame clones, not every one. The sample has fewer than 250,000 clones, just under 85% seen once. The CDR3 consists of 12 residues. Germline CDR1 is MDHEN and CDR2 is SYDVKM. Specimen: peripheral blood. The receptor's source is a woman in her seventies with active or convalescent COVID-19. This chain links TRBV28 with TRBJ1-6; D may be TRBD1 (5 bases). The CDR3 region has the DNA TGTGCCAGCAGTTCAACAGGTTCACCTCTCCACTTT. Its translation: CASSSTGSPLHF.